The source of this T cell receptor (beta chain) is a study of blood T cell repertoires in COVID-19. Study at large: Nucleic acid was either cDNA or gDNA, and it came from T cells, B-cell-depleted T cells, or PBMCs.

This table comes from immunoSEQ multiplex PCR, and its TCRdb copy is limited to in-frame clones, with some not included. The sample has around 310,000 clones, 90% seen once. Recruited during active infection, patients (from Seattle) were subsequently followed longitudinally. In germline, CDR1 is SQVTM, CDR2 ANQGSEA. This CDR3 is 15 amino acids long. V was trimmed by 7 bases and J by 0 bases, leaving 18 bases between them. This receptor was identified in a woman in her thirties or forties with COVID-19, enrolled during active disease. The V gene is TRBV29-1, the J gene TRBJ1-2; TRBD1 might be the D (6 bases). Sequenced material: peripheral blood. CDR3 loop: CSDDRSPTSNYGYTF. CDR3 nucleotides: TGCAGCGACGACAGGTCGCCGACCTCTAACTATGGCTACACCTTC.